One sample yielded the 21 T cell receptor beta chains listed below, sequenced in a study of blood T cell repertoires in COVID-19 (dated by TCRdb to about 2020). The protocol used for the library was the immunoSEQ multiplex PCR assay. Sourced from immuneACCESS, this table was stored by TCRdb with only in-frame sequences that have V and J called. A share of the clones is absent; for the studies checked, an unresolved V gene accounts for under half, and the remainder has no known explanation. This sample holds around 400,000 clones; approximately 87% were observed only once. The leading ten clones occupy about 2.3% of the sample. Input material: peripheral blood. Source of these receptors: a woman in her fifties or sixties with COVID-19, enrolled during active disease.

The rearrangement joins TRBV9 to TRBJ2-3; perhaps TRBD2 as D (7 bases). Deletions cut 3 bases from V and 0 bases from J, with 14 bases between. The CDR3 length is 16 residues. The germline V gene encodes CDR1 SGDLS and CDR2 YYNGEE. CDR3 region: CASSGRGGLSTDTQYF. CDR3 sequence (DNA): TGTGCCAGCAGCGGGAGGGGGGGCCTTAGCACAGATACGCAGTATTTT.

This clone is a singleton in its sample. The chain combines TRBV7-9 with TRBJ1-2, with 10 bases lining up with TRBD1. The CDR3 has 18 amino acids. Germline V gives CDR1 SEHNR, CDR2 FQNEAQ (reference sequence). V shed 4 bases, J shed 3 bases, and the junction held 14 bases outside the gene matches. Here the CDR3 reads CASSSTGTGAPADYGYTF. CDR3 sequence (DNA): TGTGCCAGCAGCTCAACCGGGACAGGGGCCCCCGCTGACTATGGCTACACCTTC.

The J gene is TRBJ1-1, the V gene TRBV5-6; perhaps TRBD1 as D (6 bases). Germline V CDR1 and CDR2: SGHDT, YYEEEE. V was pared by 4 bases and J by 6 bases, with 16 bases between. The CDR3 loop spans 14 amino acids. CDR3 DNA: TGTGCCAGCAGCCTGTCGGGACATAGCGCTGAAGCTTTCTTT. Residues: CASSLSGHSAEAFF.

This clone was recorded once. V usage is TRBV11-2 and J usage is TRBJ1-1, with D uncertain. CDR1 and CDR2 from the germline V gene are SGHAT and FQNNGV. Trimming left V 2 bases short and J 6 bases short, with 10 bases between. The CDR3 consists of 13 residues. This chain's CDR3 is CASSLRRVAEAFF. The CDR3 DNA is TGTGCCAGCAGCTTAAGGAGGGTCGCTGAAGCTTTCTTT.

The chain couples TRBV5-1 to TRBJ2-7, with 8 bases that match TRBD1. The CDR3 extends over 15 amino acids. Trimming at V came to 3 bases and at J to 1 base, leaving 6 bases not matched to a gene. Germline loops: CDR1 SGHRS, CDR2 YFSETQ. CDR3 region: CASSYRQGPSYEQYF. CDR3 DNA: TGCGCCAGCAGCTACCGACAGGGGCCATCCTACGAGCAGTACTTC.

V is TRBV28 and J is TRBJ1-3; 8 bases match TRBD1. The ends lost 8 bases at V and 1 base at J; junction bases unmatched: 7. The length of the CDR3 is 15 residues. Germline assignment: CDR1 MDHEN and CDR2 SYDVKM. The CDR3 protein is CASSEGQASGNTIYF. Written as DNA, the CDR3 is TGTGCCAGCTCGGAGGGACAGGCGTCTGGAAACACCATATATTTT.

The CDR3 coding sequence is TGTGCCAGCAGGATACAGGGGGCGCAGGGCTATGGCTACACCTTC. This gives the protein CASRIQGAQGYGYTF. The chain combines TRBV28 with TRBJ1-2, with TRBD1 matching 9 bases. Germline V gives CDR1 MDHEN, CDR2 SYDVKM. The CDR3 length is 15 residues. V lost 6 bases, J lost 4 bases, and 9 bases stayed unmatched.

The V gene is TRBV6-1, the J gene TRBJ1-2; 11 positions agree with TRBD1. The germline CDR1 and CDR2 sequences are MNHNS and SASEGT. This CDR3 region has 17 residues. V trimming: 4 bases; J trimming: 4 bases; junction bases outside the gene matches: 11. The CDR3 sequence: CASSGTGGASVPYGYTF. CDR3 DNA sequence: TGTGCCAGCAGTGGGACAGGGGGCGCGTCGGTTCCCTATGGCTACACCTTC.

Only one count was recorded for this clone. The V call is TRBV9, the J call TRBJ1-4; no clear D gene. The CDR3 spans 14 residues. The germline gives CDR1 SGDLS, CDR2 YYNGEE. V shed 2 bases and J shed 0 bases, with 5 bases lying between them. The CDR3 spells CASSVHATNEKLFF. The CDR3 nucleotides are TGTGCCAGCAGCGTCCATGCAACTAATGAAAAACTGTTTTTT. Full variable domain (rest looked up from reference TRBV9 and TRBJ1-4): DSGVTQTPKHLITATGQRVTLRCSPRSGDLSVYWYQQSLDQGLQFLIQYYNGEERAKGNILERFSAQQFPDLHSELNLSSLELGDSALYFCASSVHATNEKLFFGSGTQLSVL.

The chain recombines TRBV7-2 with TRBJ1-2; weak D call: TRBD1 (5 bases). This CDR3 comprises 15 residues. Germline loops: CDR1 SGHTA, CDR2 FQGNSA. Trimming took 6 bases from V and 3 from J, leaving 17 bases between them. In DNA form, the CDR3 reads TGTGCCAGCAGTTTCCGACACACCAGGGACTATGGCTACACCTTC. Translation: CASSFRHTRDYGYTF.

The J gene is TRBJ2-2, the V gene TRBV28; TRBD1 aligns across 8 bases. After removal of 6 bases from V and 6 bases from J, the junction contained 9 bases not matched to a gene. CDR1 is MDHEN and CDR2 is SYDVKM in the germline V gene. The CDR3 is 15 amino acids. The CDR3 loop reads CASRWTGQRAGELFF. Here the CDR3 DNA reads TGTGCCAGCAGATGGACAGGGCAAAGGGCCGGGGAGCTGTTTTTT.

V usage is TRBV19 and J usage is TRBJ1-5; D may be TRBD1 (5 bases). Germline V CDR1 and CDR2: LNHDA, SQIVND (reference sequence). This CDR3 contains 10 residues. The CDR3 region has the DNA TGTGCAGGGGGCAATCAGCCCCAGCATTTT. This gives the protein CAGGNQPQHF.

This chain uses TRBV9 with TRBJ2-1; tentatively, D is TRBD2 (6 bases). The CDR3 length is 16 residues. The germline V gene encodes CDR1 SGDLS and CDR2 YYNGEE. The ends were cut back, 1 base at V and 2 bases at J, with 13 bases in the middle. CDR3 coding DNA: TGTGCCAGCAGCGTAACTAGCCTCGGCGCCTACAATGAGCAGTTCTTC. Its translation: CASSVTSLGAYNEQFF. The whole variable domain, remainder taken from reference TRBV9 and TRBJ2-1, is DSGVTQTPKHLITATGQRVTLRCSPRSGDLSVYWYQQSLDQGLQFLIQYYNGEERAKGNILERFSAQQFPDLHSELNLSSLELGDSALYFCASSVTSLGAYNEQFFGPGTRLTVL.

The chain links TRBV7-9 to TRBJ1-2; D remains ambiguous. Germline V gene data show CDR1 as SEHNR and CDR2 as FQNEAQ (reference sequence). There are 14 residues in the CDR3. V gave up 5 bases and J gave up 8 bases, with 18 bases separating them. The CDR3 spells CASSPNGKLEGYTF. CDR3 bases: TGTGCCAGCAGCCCGAACGGGAAGCTGGAGGGCTACACCTTC.

The chain has TRBV13 and TRBJ1-3; 10 bases are a match to TRBD1. V lost 6 bases and J lost 4; bases outside the gene matches: 3. The CDR3 runs to 14 residues. CDR1 is PRHDT, CDR2 FYEKMQ, per germline (reference sequence). The CDR3 protein is CASRGTGAGNTIYF. The CDR3 DNA reads TGTGCCAGCAGAGGGACAGGGGCGGGAAACACCATATATTTT.

The V and J genes are TRBV4-1 and TRBJ2-4; 7 positions agree with TRBD1. Trimming took 4 bases from V and 5 from J; bases not matched to a gene: 2. The CDR3 extends over 13 amino acids. CDR1 is MGHRA, CDR2 YSYEKL, per germline. The CDR3, as DNA: TGCGCCAGCAGCCCGCAGGGGGAAAACATTCAGTACTTC. Encoded protein: CASSPQGENIQYF.

This clone occurred a few times. This chain connects TRBV2 to TRBJ1-5, with D possibly being TRBD1 (5 bases). Trimming cost V 3 bases and J 4 bases, with 10 bases left between them. The CDR3 loop spans 14 amino acids. Germline V gene lookup returns CDR1 SNHLY and CDR2 FYNNEI. The CDR3: CASSDSTENQPQHF. CDR3 in DNA: TGTGCCAGCAGTGATTCGACAGAGAATCAGCCCCAGCATTTT.

The V call is TRBV6-5, the J call TRBJ1-5, with D perhaps matching TRBD1 (6 bases). Germline V lookup: CDR1 MNHEY, CDR2 SVGAGI. V lost 6 bases and J 3 bases, leaving 12 bases between the germline ends. There are 14 residues in the CDR3. Written as DNA, the CDR3 is TGTGCCAGCAGGGATACAGGGAACAATCAGCCCCAGCATTTT. Its protein is CASRDTGNNQPQHF.

As for this clone: Other DNA sequences from this sample encode an identical CDR3 as well. The CDR3 region is CASSPGQNEKLFF. The DNA for the CDR3 is TGTGCCAGCTCACCGGGACAGAATGAAAAACTGTTTTTT. This chain connects TRBV18 to TRBJ1-4, with 7 bases identical to TRBD1. V was pared by 3 bases and J by 5 bases, with 0 bases of the junction left unmatched. Germline loops: CDR1 KGHSH, CDR2 LQKENI. The length of the CDR3 is 13 residues.

The chain has TRBV18 and TRBJ1-2; 7 bases match TRBD1. Germline CDR1 is KGHSH and CDR2 is LQKENI. This CDR3 region has 16 residues. The trim removed 2 bases at V and 4 bases at J, leaving 10 bases unmatched. The CDR3 region has the DNA TGTGCCAGCTCACCATTAACAACGGACAGGCTCTATGGCTACACCTTC. Protein product: CASSPLTTDRLYGYTF.

The gene calls are TRBV2 and TRBJ1-5; D gene ambiguous. The germline gives CDR1 SNHLY, CDR2 FYNNEI. The CDR3 runs to 14 residues. V was cut by 4 bases and J by 1 base, with 8 bases left in between. The DNA for the CDR3 is TGTGCCAGCAGTGGAGGACTGAGCAATCAGCCCCAGCATTTT. It yields the protein CASSGGLSNQPQHF.